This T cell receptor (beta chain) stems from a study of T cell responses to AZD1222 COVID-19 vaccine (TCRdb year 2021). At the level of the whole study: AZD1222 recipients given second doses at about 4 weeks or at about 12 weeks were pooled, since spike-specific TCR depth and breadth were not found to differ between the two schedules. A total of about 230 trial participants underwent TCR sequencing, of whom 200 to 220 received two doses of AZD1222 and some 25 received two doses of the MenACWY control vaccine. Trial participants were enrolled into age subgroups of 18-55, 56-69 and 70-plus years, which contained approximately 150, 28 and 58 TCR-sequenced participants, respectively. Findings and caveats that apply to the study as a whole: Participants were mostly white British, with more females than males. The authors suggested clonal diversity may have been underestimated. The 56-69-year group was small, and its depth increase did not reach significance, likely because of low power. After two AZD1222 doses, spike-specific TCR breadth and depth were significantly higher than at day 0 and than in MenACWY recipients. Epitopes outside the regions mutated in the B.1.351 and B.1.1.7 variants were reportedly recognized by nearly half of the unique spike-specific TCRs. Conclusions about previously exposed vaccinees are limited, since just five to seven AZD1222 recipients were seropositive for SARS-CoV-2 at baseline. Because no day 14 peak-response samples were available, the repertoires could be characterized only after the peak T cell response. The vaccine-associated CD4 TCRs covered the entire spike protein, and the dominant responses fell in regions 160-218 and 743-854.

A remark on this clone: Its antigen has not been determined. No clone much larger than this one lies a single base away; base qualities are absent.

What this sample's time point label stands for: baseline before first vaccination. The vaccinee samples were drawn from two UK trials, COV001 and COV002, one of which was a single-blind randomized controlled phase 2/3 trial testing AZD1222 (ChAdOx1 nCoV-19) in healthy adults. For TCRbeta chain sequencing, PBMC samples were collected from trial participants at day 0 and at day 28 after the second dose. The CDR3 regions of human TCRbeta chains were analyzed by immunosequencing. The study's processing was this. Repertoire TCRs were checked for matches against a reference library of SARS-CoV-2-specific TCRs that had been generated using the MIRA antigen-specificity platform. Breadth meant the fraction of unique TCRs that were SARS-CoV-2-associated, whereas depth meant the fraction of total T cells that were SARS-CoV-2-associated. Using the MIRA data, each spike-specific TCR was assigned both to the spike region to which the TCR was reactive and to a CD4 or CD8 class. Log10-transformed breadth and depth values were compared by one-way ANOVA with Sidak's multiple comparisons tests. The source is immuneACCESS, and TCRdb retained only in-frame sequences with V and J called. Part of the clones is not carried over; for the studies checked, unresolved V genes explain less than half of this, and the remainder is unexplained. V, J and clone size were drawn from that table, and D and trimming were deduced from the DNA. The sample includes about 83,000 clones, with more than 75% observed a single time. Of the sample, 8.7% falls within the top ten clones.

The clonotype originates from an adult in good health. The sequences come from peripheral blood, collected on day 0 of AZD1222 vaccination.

CDR3 protein: CASSPYSRGGQAFF. Read as DNA, the sequence is TGTGCCAGCTCACCATATTCAAGGGGAGGTCAGGCTTTCTTT. The sequence is built from TRBV18 and TRBJ1-1; TRBD1 is a weak D gene call, 5 bases matching. From the cysteine up to the phenylalanine, the CDR3 has a length of 14 residues. Only the CDR3 portion is preserved as DNA: 42 bases, with reading frame beginning at the first base. V is pared back by 2 bases and J by 11 bases, with 18 bases lying between the germline termini. The germline V gene gives CDR1 as KGHSH and CDR2 as LQKENI.